This T cell receptor (beta chain) was obtained from a study of T cell responses to AZD1222 COVID-19 vaccine. Study-level findings and limits: Repertoire samples came only from after the peak T cell response. White British people made up most donors, females outnumbered males, and clonal diversity was possibly underestimated. CD4 TCRs covered the whole spike, strongest at regions 160-218 and 743-854. Seropositivity was recorded at baseline in only 6 or 7 AZD1222 recipients.

As to this clone: The antigen is unknown.

Germline trimming cut 7 bases from V and 1 base from J; bases unmatched to any gene: 10. This CDR3 spans 15 amino acids. Germline V gene data show CDR1 as SNHLY and CDR2 as FYNNEI. TCRdb's copy holds only in-frame clones and misses some; the assay was immunoSEQ multiplex PCR. The sample includes roughly 150,000 clones, around nine tenths seen only once; the top ten take 1.6%. This sequence was found in an adult in good health. The sequencing here drew on peripheral blood, taken on day 0 of AZD1222 vaccination. The gene calls are TRBV2 and TRBJ2-7, with 7 bases identical to TRBD2. CDR3 sequence: CASIIPGAGSYEQYF. CDR3 sequence (DNA): TGTGCCAGCATAATACCAGGAGCGGGGTCCTACGAGCAGTACTTC.